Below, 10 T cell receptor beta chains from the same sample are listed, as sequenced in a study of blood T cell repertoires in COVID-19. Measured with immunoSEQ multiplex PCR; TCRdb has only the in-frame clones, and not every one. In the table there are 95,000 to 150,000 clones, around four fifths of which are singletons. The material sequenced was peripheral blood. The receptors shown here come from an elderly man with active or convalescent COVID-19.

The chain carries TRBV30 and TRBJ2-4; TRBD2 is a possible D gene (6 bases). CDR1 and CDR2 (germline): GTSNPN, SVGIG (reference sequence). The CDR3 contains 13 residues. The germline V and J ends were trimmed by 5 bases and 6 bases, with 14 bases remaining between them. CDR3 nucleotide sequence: TGTGCCTGGTCGAGAGGCGGGGCAAACATTCAGTACTTC. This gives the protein CAWSRGGANIQYF. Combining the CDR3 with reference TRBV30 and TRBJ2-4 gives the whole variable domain SQTIHQWPATLVQPVGSPLSLECTVEGTSNPNLYWYRQAAGRGLQLLFYSVGIGQISSEVPQNLSASRPQDRQFILSSKKLLLSDSGFYLCAWSRGGANIQYFGAGTRLSVL.

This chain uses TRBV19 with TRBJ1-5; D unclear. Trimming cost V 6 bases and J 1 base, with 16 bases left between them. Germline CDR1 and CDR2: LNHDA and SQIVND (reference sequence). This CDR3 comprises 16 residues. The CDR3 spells CASRPDGMASNQPQHF. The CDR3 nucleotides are TGTGCCAGTAGGCCGGACGGGATGGCCAGCAATCAGCCCCAGCATTTT. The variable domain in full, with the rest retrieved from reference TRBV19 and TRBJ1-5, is DGGITQSPKYLFRKEGQNVTLSCEQNLNHDAMYWYRQDPGQGLRLIYYSQIVNDFQKGDIAEGYSVSREKKESFPLTVTSAQKNPTAFYLCASRPDGMASNQPQHFGDGTRLSIL.

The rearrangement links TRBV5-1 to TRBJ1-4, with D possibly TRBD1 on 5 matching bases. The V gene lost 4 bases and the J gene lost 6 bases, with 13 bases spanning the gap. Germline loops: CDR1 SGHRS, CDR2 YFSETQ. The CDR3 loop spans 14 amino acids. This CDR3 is CASSLQEPDEKLFF. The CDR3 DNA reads TGCGCCAGCAGCCTACAGGAGCCTGATGAAAAACTGTTTTTT.

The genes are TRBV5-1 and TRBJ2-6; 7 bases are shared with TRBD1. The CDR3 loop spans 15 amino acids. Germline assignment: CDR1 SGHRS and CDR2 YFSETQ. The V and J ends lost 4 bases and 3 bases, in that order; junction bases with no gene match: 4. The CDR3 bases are TGCGCCAGCAGCAGAGACAGGGTTGGGGCCAACGTCCTGACTTTC. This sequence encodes CASSRDRVGANVLTF.

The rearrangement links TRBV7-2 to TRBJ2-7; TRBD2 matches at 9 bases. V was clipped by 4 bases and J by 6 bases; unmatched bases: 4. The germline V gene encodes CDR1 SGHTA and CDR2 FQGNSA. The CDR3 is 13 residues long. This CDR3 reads CASSSQRGAEQYF. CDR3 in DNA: TGTGCCAGCAGCTCCCAGCGGGGGGCCGAGCAGTACTTC.

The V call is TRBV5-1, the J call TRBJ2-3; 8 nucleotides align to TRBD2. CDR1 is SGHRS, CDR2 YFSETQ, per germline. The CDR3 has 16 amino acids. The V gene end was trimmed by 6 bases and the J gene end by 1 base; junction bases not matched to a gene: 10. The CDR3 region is CASTLAGPRGTDTQYF. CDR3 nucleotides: TGCGCCAGCACCTTAGCGGGGCCGAGGGGCACAGATACGCAGTATTTT. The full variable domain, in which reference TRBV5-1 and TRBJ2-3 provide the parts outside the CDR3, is KAGVTQTPRYLIKTRGQQVTLSCSPISGHRSVSWYQQTPGQGLQFLFEYFSETQRNKGNFPGRFSGRQFSNSRSEMNVSTLELGDSALYLCASTLAGPRGTDTQYFGPGTRLTVL.

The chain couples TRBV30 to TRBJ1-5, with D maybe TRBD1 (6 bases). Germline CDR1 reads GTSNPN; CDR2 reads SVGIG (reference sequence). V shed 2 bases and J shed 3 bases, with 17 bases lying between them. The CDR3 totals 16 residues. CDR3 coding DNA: TGTGCCTGGAGTATAGGGACAAGGGGGTTCAATCAGCCCCAGCATTTT. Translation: CAWSIGTRGFNQPQHF.

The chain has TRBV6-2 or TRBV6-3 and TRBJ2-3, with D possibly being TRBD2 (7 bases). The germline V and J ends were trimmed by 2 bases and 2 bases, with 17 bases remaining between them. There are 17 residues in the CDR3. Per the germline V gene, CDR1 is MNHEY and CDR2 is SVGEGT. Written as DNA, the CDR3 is TGTGCCAGCAGTTACCCCAGGTGGCGGGGGCCCACAGATACGCAGTATTTT. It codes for CASSYPRWRGPTDTQYF.

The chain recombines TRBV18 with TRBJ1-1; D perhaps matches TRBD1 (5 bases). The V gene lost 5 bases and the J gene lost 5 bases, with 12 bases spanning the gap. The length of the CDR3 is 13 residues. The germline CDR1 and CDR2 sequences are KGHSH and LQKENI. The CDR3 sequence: CASSISQDTEAFF. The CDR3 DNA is TGTGCCAGCTCAATATCACAGGATACTGAAGCTTTCTTT.

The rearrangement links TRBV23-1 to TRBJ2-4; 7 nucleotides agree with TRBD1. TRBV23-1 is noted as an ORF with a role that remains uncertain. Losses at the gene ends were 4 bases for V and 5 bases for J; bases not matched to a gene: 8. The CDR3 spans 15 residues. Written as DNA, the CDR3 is TGCGCCAGCAGTCGCGGACCGAGGGGGCAAAACATTCAGTACTTC. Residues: CASSRGPRGQNIQYF.